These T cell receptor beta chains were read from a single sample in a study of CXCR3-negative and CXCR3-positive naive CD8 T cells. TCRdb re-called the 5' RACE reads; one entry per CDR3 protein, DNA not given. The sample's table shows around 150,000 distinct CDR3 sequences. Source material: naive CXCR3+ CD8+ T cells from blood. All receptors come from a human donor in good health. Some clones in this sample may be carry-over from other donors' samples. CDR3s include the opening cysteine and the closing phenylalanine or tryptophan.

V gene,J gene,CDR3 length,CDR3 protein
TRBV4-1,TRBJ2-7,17,CASSLTSGRASTYEQYF
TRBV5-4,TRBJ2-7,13,CASSLDSFYEQYF
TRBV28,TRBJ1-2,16,CASSPLRQGLVYGYTF
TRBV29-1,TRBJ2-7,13,CSVEDPQDYEQYF
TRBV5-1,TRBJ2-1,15,CASSLRGGTYNEQFF
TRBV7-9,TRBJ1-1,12,CASSADGTEAFF
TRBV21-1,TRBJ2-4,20,CASSNYWTSGRALAKNIQYF
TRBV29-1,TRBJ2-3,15,CSASGGGPSTDTQYF
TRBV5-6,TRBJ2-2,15,CASSLEESNTGELFF
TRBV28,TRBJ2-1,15,CASSLLAGGHNEQFF
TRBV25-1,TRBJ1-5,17,CASDVIPGQGSDQPQHF
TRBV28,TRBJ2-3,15,CASTPPRVNTDTQYF
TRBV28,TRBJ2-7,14,CASSSNSGFYEQYF
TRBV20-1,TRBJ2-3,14,CSANLAGGTDTQYF
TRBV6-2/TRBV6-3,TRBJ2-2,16,CASTLWEGLSAGELFF
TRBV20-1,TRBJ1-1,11,CSASGGTEAFF
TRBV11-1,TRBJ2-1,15,CASSLWLANEGEQFF
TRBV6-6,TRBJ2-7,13,CASSGDSPYEQYF
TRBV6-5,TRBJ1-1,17,CASSYPGPLGMNTEAFF
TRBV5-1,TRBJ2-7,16,CASSSRVRARIYEQYF
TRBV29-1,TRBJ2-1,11,CSVEWDNEQFF
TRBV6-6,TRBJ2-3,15,CASTDLAPSTDTQYF
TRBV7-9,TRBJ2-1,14,CASSLASRDGEQFF
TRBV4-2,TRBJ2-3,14,CASSQEGRADTQYF
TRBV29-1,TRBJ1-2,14,CSVEDRQASYGYTF
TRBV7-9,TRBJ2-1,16,CASSPTSGRSWDEQFF
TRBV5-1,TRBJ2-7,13,CASSGLSTYEQYF
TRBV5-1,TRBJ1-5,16,CASSLGSDSFNQPQHF
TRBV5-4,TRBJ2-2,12,CASSLSAGELFF
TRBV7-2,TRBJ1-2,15,CASSPGTGGFYGYTF
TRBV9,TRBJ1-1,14,CASSIWTANTEAFF
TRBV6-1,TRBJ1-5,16,CASSLWDRDSNQPQHF
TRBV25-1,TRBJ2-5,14,CASSESAGEETQYF
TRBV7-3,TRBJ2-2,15,CASSSGLARTGELFF
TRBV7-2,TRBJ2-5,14,CASSLAVWRETQYF
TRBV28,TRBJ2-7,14,CATLGPRNSYEQYF
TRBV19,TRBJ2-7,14,CASSAGQGYDEQYF
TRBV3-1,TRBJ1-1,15,CASSLLGNMNTEAFF
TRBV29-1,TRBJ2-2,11,CSVLYTGELFF
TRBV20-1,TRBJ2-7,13,CSARGHSFYEQYF
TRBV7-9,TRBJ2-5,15,CASSSNHRGAETQYF
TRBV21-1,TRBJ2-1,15,CASSKEGTGANEQFF
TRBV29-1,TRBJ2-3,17,CSVGGGDSLLSTDTQYF
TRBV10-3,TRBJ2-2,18,CAISTKALAGGPPGELFF
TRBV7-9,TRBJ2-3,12,CATHSYADTQYF